This T cell receptor (beta chain) was recorded in a study of blood T cell repertoires in COVID-19. About the study: Samples came from the United States, Italy and Spain, spanning acute and convalescent COVID-19. The cDNA or gDNA used as material had been derived from T cells, B-cell-depleted T cells, or PBMCs.

From germline, CDR1 is MNHNY and CDR2 SVGAGI (reference sequence). This CDR3 has 12 amino acids. V was cut by 5 bases and J by 3 bases, with 7 bases left in between. In the original analysis: Amplification with reference gene primers provided the estimates of nucleated cell counts. Method: immunoSEQ multiplex PCR; TCRdb's copy keeps in-frame clones and lacks some. The V and J calls and clone size are taken from that table; D and trimming were inferred from the DNA. The repertoire consists of 650,000 to 800,000 clones, with 85% to 90% occurring once and the leading ten covering 0.2% to 0.3%. The TCR was taken from a young woman with acute or convalescent COVID-19. Sequencing was carried out using peripheral blood. The chain combines TRBV6-6 with TRBJ1-1; D gene uncertain. This CDR3 is CASSLSDTEAFF. CDR3 coding DNA: TGTGCCAGCAGTCTCTCGGACACTGAAGCTTTCTTT.